This T cell receptor beta chain is drawn from a study of blood T cell repertoires in COVID-19. For the study at large: Acute and convalescent COVID-19 samples came from the United States, Italy and Spain. Sample material is recorded as cDNA or gDNA derived from T cells, B-cell-depleted T cells, or PBMCs.

Authors' processing steps: Nucleated cell counts were estimated from reference gene primer amplification. Libraries were prepared by immunoSEQ multiplex PCR; TCRdb keeps only in-frame clonotypes and omits some of them. Clone size and the V and J calls come from that table; the DNA yielded D and trimming. Here the sample spans roughly 250,000 clones, 70% to 75% being singletons. The germline V and J ends were trimmed by 3 bases and 0 bases, with 8 bases remaining between them. CDR3 length: 14 amino acids. Germline CDR1 is KGHSH and CDR2 is LQKENI. This TCR was sampled from a woman of 80 years or more with acute or convalescent COVID-19. The chain links TRBV18 to TRBJ1-2; D remains ambiguous. Material: peripheral blood. The CDR3 region is CASSPETTNYGYTF. CDR3 DNA: TGTGCCAGCTCACCCGAGACAACTAACTATGGCTACACCTTC. The variable domain in full, with the rest retrieved from reference TRBV18 and TRBJ1-2, is NAGVMQNPRHLVRRRGQEARLRCSPMKGHSHVYWYRQLPEEGLKFMVYLQKENIIDESGMPKERFSAEFPKEGPSILRIQQVVRGDSAAYFCASSPETTNYGYTFGSGTRLTVV.